The rows below give T cell receptor beta chains drawn from one sample of a study of tumor-infiltrating lymphocytes in primary liver carcinoma. TCRdb re-derived calls from the multiplex PCR reads in MiXCR, one entry per CDR3 protein. The table records 100,000 to 120,000 distinct CDR3 sequences, roughly 80% of them present only once. Sequenced material: liver tumor tissue from sampling region 3. These receptors were obtained from a middle-aged man with primary liver carcinoma and hepatitis B virus infection. Each CDR3 is given with its conserved first and last residue. Each record gives: V gene, J gene, D gene, clone size, CDR3 DNA, CDR3 protein. A D gene is named only where the DNA matches it firmly. Only some rows state a clone size, as once, few, many or a class for expanded clones.

TRBV6-5	TRBJ2-3	.	.	TGTGCCAGCGGGGACGGTAGTAATCAGCCCCAGTATTTT	CASGDGSNQPQYF
TRBV6-6	TRBJ1-5	TRBD1	many	TGTGCCAGCAGTTACTCGACAGGGGGAGGCAATCAGCCCCAGCATTTT	CASSYSTGGGNQPQHF
TRBV5-6	TRBJ1-1	TRBD1	.	TGTGCCAGCAACTACCGGACGGACAGGGGCGGAACTGAAGCTTTATTT	CASNYRTDRGGTEALF
TRBV19	TRBJ1-5	TRBD1	.	TGTGCCAGACCATTGGACAGGGCGCCCCAGCATTTT	CARPLDRAPQHF
TRBV11-2	TRBJ2-6	.	once	TGTACCACCCAGCGGCCACGCTTTGGGGCCAACGTCCTGACTTTC	CTTQRPRFGANVLTF
TRBV12-3/TRBV12-4	TRBJ2-5	.	.	TGTGCCATTAAGGCTGACAGCGAGACCCGGTACTTC	CAIKADSETRYF
TRBV5-4	TRBJ2-1	.	.	TGTACCAGCAGCCTGTGGGGGCGTGCGGGTGAGCAGTTCTTC	CTSSLWGRAGEQFF
TRBV7-8	TRBJ2-7	TRBD1	.	TGTGCTAGCAGCTTAGCCGGGGACAGGACCCACGAGAAGTACTTC	CASSLAGDRTHEKYF
TRBV20-1	TRBJ2-1	.	.	TGCAGTGCTAGAGATAGGGCGGGGGCCGTTGAGCAGTTCTTC	CSARDRAGAVEQFF
TRBV6-5	TRBJ1-2	.	.	TGTGCCGGCAGTTACTCGTTGCGGGGAACCTATGGCTACGCCTTC	CAGSYSLRGTYGYAF
TRBV11-2	TRBJ2-5	TRBD2	many	TGTGCCAGCAGCTTAGGGCTGTCTAGCGGGAGGGATGAGACCCAGTACTTC	CASSLGLSSGRDETQYF
TRBV6-5	TRBJ2-1	.	once	TGTGCCGGCAGTCCCCGTACGGGGGATGAGCAGTTCTTC	CAGSPRTGDEQFF
TRBV5-4	TRBJ2-7	TRBD1	.	TGTGCCAGCTCTGGGACAGGCGCGAGAGGCGAGCAGTACTTC	CASSGTGARGEQYF
TRBV5-5	TRBJ1-1	.	.	TGTGCCAGCAGCTTGGTACCCGGGATCCAGACTGAAGCTTTCTTT	CASSLVPGIQTEAFF
TRBV5-1	TRBJ2-1	TRBD2	.	TGCGCCAGCATCACCAGCGGGAGGGCCGAGGATGAGCAGTTCTTC	CASITSGRAEDEQFF
TRBV29-1	TRBJ1-2	.	.	TGCAGCCTCCTCCCTGGCAGGGACATGAATGGCCACACCTTC	CSLLPGRDMNGHTF
TRBV11-2	TRBJ2-3	TRBD2	.	TGTGCCAGCAGCTCGGGACTAGTGGGAGTGTTGGATACTCAGTATTTT	CASSSGLVGVLDTQYF
TRBV5-1	TRBJ2-3	.	.	TGCGCCAGCAGCTCAGCCGGGAGCTGGACAGATATGCAGTATTTT	CASSSAGSWTDMQYF
TRBV12-3/TRBV12-4	TRBJ1-4	.	.	TGTGCCAGCAGTTTAAAACAGAGGAATGATAAACTGTTTTTT	CASSLKQRNDKLFF